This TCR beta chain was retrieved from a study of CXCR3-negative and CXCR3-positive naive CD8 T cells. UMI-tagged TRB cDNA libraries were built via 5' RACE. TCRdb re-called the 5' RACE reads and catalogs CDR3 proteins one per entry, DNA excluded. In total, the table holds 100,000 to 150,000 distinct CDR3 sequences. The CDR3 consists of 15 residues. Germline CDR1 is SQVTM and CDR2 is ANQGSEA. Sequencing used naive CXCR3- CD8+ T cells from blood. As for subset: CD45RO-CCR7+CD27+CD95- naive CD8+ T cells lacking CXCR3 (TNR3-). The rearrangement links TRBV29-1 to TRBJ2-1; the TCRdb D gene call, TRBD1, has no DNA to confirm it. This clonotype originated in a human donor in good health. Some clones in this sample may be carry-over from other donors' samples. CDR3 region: CSVELQGTLYNEQFF.